One and the same sample provided the 2 T cell receptor beta chains below, sequenced in a study of identical twins. Via MiXCR, TCRdb re-called the 5' RACE reads, giving one row per CDR3 protein. Of 1.5 million to 2 million distinct CDR3 sequences in the sample, roughly 35% were seen once. The sequenced sample consisted of cord blood. The receptors were sampled from a newborn girl in good health.

This clonotype came up a few times. The V call is TRBV12-3 or TRBV12-4, the J call TRBJ1-4; 8 nucleotides match TRBD1. This CDR3 has 14 amino acids. J gave up 8 bases and V 5 bases, and 7 bases lay outside the gene matches. The CDR3 sequence is CASSGQGIGEKLFF. The CDR3, as DNA: TGTGCCAGCAGTGGACAGGGAATAGGAGAAAAACTGTTTTTT.

Many counts were recorded for this clonotype. This chain connects TRBV28 to TRBJ2-1; perhaps TRBD2 as D (5 bases). The V and J ends lost 3 bases and 8 bases respectively, with 8 bases between them. The CDR3 is made up of 12 amino acids. The germline V gene encodes CDR1 MDHEN and CDR2 SYDVKM. CDR3 DNA: TGTGCCAGCAGTTTGGAGGCGTATGAGCAGTTCTTC. It yields the protein CASSLEAYEQFF.